This T cell receptor beta chain emerged from a study of OX40 agonist ivuxolimab in advanced cancers. Study results and caveats: The investigators did not determine what antigen specificity the expanded peripheral T cells had.

With respect to this clone: Its target is not known.

The method was immunoSEQ multiplex PCR; TCRdb's version includes in-frame clones alone and lacks a portion of them. The sample lists tens of thousands of clones, around 78% occurring once. Germline V CDR1 and CDR2: SGHTA, FQGNSA. CDR3 length: 16 residues. V trimming: 1 base; J trimming: 7 bases; junction bases outside the gene matches: 6. This sequence joins TRBV7-2 and TRBJ1-5; 11 bases are shared with TRBD1. Sequenced here: CD4+ or CD8+ T cells sorted from blood, sampled in a trial of the OX40 agonist ivuxolimab. The TCR originated in an adult with an advanced solid tumor such as melanoma, head and neck, liver or kidney cancer. The CDR3 sequence is CASSLGGTGGVQPQHF. The CDR3 nucleotides read TGTGCCAGCAGCTTAGGGGGGACAGGGGGAGTACAGCCCCAGCATTTT.